Below, 17 T cell receptor beta chains from the same sample are listed, as sequenced in a study of T cells in Graves' hyperthyroidism and ophthalmopathy. TCR beta CDR3 regions were amplified from RNA transcripts. The primer set for the first-round RT-PCR of the TCR CDR3 was HTBI. TCRdb itself ran the multiplex PCR reads through MiXCR, one entry per CDR3 protein. Of 600,000 to 650,000 distinct CDR3 sequences in the sample, around 16% are singletons; the top ten hold 3.8%. The source material was blood. All receptors derive from a woman in her thirties with Graves' hyperthyroidism.

This clonotype was counted at least ten times. The chain couples TRBV3-1 to TRBJ2-1, with D uncertain. V was pared by 0 bases and J by 4 bases, with 7 bases between. CDR1 is LGHDT and CDR2 is YNNKEL in the germline V gene (reference sequence). The CDR3 runs to 14 residues. The CDR3 nucleotides are TGTGCCAGCAGCCAAGACATAAGTTACAATGAGCAGTTCTTC. Its protein product is CASSQDISYNEQFF.

V gene TRBV19 combines with J gene TRBJ1-1; D gene uncertain. CDR1 and CDR2 (germline): LNHDA, SQIVND (reference sequence). This CDR3 is 13 amino acids long. Trimming shortened V by 5 bases and J by 2 bases, and 9 bases separated the two germline ends. The chain's CDR3 is CASSWNSNTEAFF. The CDR3 DNA reads as TGTGCCAGTAGTTGGAACTCTAACACTGAAGCTTTCTTT.

V gene TRBV6-5 combines with J gene TRBJ2-4, with D tentatively TRBD2 (7 bases). The CDR3 sequence is 16 residues long. Trimming shortened V by 0 bases and J by 0 bases, and 9 bases separated the two germline ends. CDR1 is MNHEY and CDR2 is SVGAGI in the germline V gene. CDR3 in amino acids: CASSYSGGLAKNIQYF. CDR3 bases: TGTGCCAGCAGTTACTCGGGGGGGCTAGCCAAAAACATTCAGTACTTC.

The CDR3 loop is CASSLGVRTPEAFF. The CDR3 DNA reads as TGTGCCAGCAGCTTAGGCGTACGGACACCTGAAGCTTTCTTT. V gene TRBV7-9 combines with J gene TRBJ1-1, with a possible D match to TRBD1 (5 bases). V lost 1 base to trimming and J lost 6 bases, with 12 bases between them. The CDR3 is made up of 14 amino acids. Germline lookup yields CDR1 SEHNR and CDR2 FQNEAQ (reference sequence).

This clonotype was counted a few times. V usage is TRBV12-3 or TRBV12-4 and J usage is TRBJ1-2; 7 bases map to TRBD1. This CDR3 is 21 amino acids long. Germline trimming cut 3 bases from V and 1 base from J; bases unmatched to any gene: 23. CDR3 DNA sequence: TGTGCCAGCAGTTTTACCCGTATCCAGGGACAGTACCCCGCCCTTAACTATGGCTACACCTTC. Amino acid sequence: CASSFTRIQGQYPALNYGYTF.

At least ten counts were recorded for this clonotype. The chain combines TRBV2 with TRBJ2-1; 9 bases align to TRBD1. Per the germline V gene, CDR1 is SNHLY and CDR2 is FYNNEI. With V trimmed by 6 bases and J by 8 bases, 14 bases remained unmatched. The CDR3 runs to 16 residues. The CDR3 protein is CASREGGQGERDEQFF. The CDR3 DNA follows: TGTGCCAGCAGGGAGGGGGGACAGGGTGAGCGCGATGAGCAGTTCTTC.

The rearrangement links TRBV20-1 to TRBJ2-5; D is possibly TRBD2 (5 bases). Germline V lookup: CDR1 DFQATT, CDR2 SNEGSKA (reference sequence). V lost 3 bases and J lost 2, with 7 bases in between. CDR3 length: 12 residues. CDR3 coding DNA: TGCAGTGCTAGGAGGAGGCAAGAGACCCAGTACTTC. This encodes CSARRRQETQYF.

The chain has TRBV6-2 or TRBV6-3 and TRBJ2-3; 9 bases map to TRBD1. The CDR3 consists of 17 residues. V was clipped by 10 bases and J by 2 bases; unmatched bases: 16. CDR1 and CDR2 from the germline V gene are MNHEY and SVGEGT. The CDR3 bases are TGTGCCAACAGGGGATCAGAACAGGGGGCCTTCACAGATACGCAGTATTTT. Encoded protein: CANRGSEQGAFTDTQYF.

This clonotype was seen many times. This sequence joins TRBV18 and TRBJ2-3, with D possibly TRBD2 on 6 matching bases. The V end was cut by 2 bases, the J end by 2 bases, with 11 bases between. CDR3 length: 15 residues. The germline CDR1 and CDR2 sequences are KGHSH and LQKENI. CDR3 coding DNA: TGTGCCAGCTCACCAGAAGGGAGGAACACAGATACGCAGTATTTT. Protein product: CASSPEGRNTDTQYF.

Only a few counts were recorded for this clonotype. Being one base from a much bigger clone, this may be a read error. The chain uses TRBV2 and TRBJ2-3, with D maybe TRBD1 (6 bases). CDR3 length: 17 amino acids. V lost 10 bases to trimming and J lost 3 bases, with 26 bases between them. Germline CDR1 SNHLY, CDR2 FYNNEI. The CDR3 coding sequence is TGTGCCATCGTACTCGACCTTAGGGGGACGGGGACAGATACGCAGTATTTT. Its translation is CAIVLDLRGTGTDTQYF.

The chain uses TRBV30 and TRBJ2-1; D is perhaps TRBD1 or TRBD2 (6 bases each). Germline V gives CDR1 GTSNPN, CDR2 SVGIG (reference sequence). V was cut by 3 bases and J by 15 bases, with 18 bases left in between. This CDR3 region has 12 residues. The CDR3 is CAWRETQGGSFF. The DNA of the CDR3 is TGTGCCTGGAGGGAGACACAGGGAGGTTCGTTCTTC.

The V gene is TRBV30, the J gene TRBJ2-3; TRBD1 agrees at 10 bases. Germline CDR1 reads GTSNPN; CDR2 reads SVGIG (reference sequence). The CDR3 is 14 amino acids. With 5 bases clipped from V and 4 bases from J, the junction kept 6 bases outside the gene matches. The CDR3 spells CAWLDRGLSDTQYF. CDR3 nucleotide sequence: TGTGCCTGGCTTGACAGGGGGCTCTCAGATACGCAGTATTTT.

This clonotype was counted many times. The chain carries TRBV28 and TRBJ2-1; the match to TRBD2 covers 10 bases. Germline lookup yields CDR1 MDHEN and CDR2 SYDVKM. Losses at the gene ends were 5 bases for V and 4 bases for J; bases not matched to a gene: 8. The CDR3 covers 16 residues. CDR3 DNA sequence: TGTGCCAGCAGTCCCTACGGACTAGCGGTATACAATGAGCAGTTCTTC. Its translation: CASSPYGLAVYNEQFF. Full variable domain (missing parts from reference TRBV28 and TRBJ2-1): DVKVTQSSRYLVKRTGEKVFLECVQDMDHENMFWYRQDPGLGLRLIYFSYDVKMKEKGDIPEGYSVSREKKERFSLILESASTNQTSMYLCASSPYGLAVYNEQFFGPGTRLTVL.

The table lists this clonotype with a few counts. The V and J genes are TRBV27 and TRBJ2-5, with D unclear. V was pared by 2 bases and J by 10 bases, with 14 bases between. This CDR3 contains 13 residues. Germline V lookup: CDR1 MNHEY, CDR2 SMNVEV (reference sequence). The CDR3 DNA sequence: TGTGCCAGCAGTTTAAGGGCTGAAGGAGACCAGTACTTC. Translated, it gives CASSLRAEGDQYF.

The chain recombines TRBV5-5 with TRBJ2-7; 7 nucleotides match TRBD2. Germline lookup yields CDR1 SGHKS and CDR2 YYEKEE (reference sequence). V shed 5 bases, J shed 0 bases, and the junction held 5 bases outside the gene matches. This CDR3 is 14 amino acids long. DNA of the CDR3: TGTGCCAGCAGGGCGGGAGTGTACTCCTACGAGCAGTACTTC. This codes for CASRAGVYSYEQYF.

The genes are TRBV6-1 and TRBJ2-3; the match to TRBD1 covers 8 bases. The V segment lost 10 bases and the J segment 2 bases; nucleotides outside the gene matches: 5. Per germline, CDR1 MNHNS and CDR2 SASEGT. The CDR3 consists of 13 residues. CDR3 protein: CAIGTGDTDTQYF. The CDR3 nucleotides read TGTGCCATCGGGACAGGAGACACAGATACGCAGTATTTT.

This clonotype was seen repeatedly, ten times or more. The gene calls are TRBV20-1 and TRBJ2-7, with D tentatively TRBD2 (6 bases). There are 14 residues in the CDR3. V was shortened by 5 bases and J by 2 bases, with 16 bases between the two germline ends. Germline lookup yields CDR1 DFQATT and CDR2 SNEGSKA (reference sequence). CDR3 loop: CSAPGPGRTYEQYF. The DNA of the CDR3 is TGCAGTGCTCCGGGACCAGGGAGGACCTACGAGCAGTACTTC.